The 22 T cell receptor beta chains reported below all come from one sample, sequenced in a study of blood T cell repertoires in COVID-19. Sequencing used immunoSEQ multiplex PCR; TCRdb keeps in-frame clones, though not all of them. The sample includes roughly 140,000 clones, around 80% of them seen just once. The sample consisted of peripheral blood. The receptors were sampled from an elderly woman in a cohort sampled during active or convalescent COVID-19.

This chain links TRBV28 with TRBJ2-2; tentative D call: TRBD2 (6 bases). The germline V gene encodes CDR1 MDHEN and CDR2 SYDVKM. Trimming removed 6 bases from V and 5 bases from J, with 10 bases in between. CDR3 length: 13 residues. The CDR3 reads CASRMGGTGELFF. The CDR3 region has the DNA TGTGCCAGCAGGATGGGAGGAACCGGGGAGCTGTTTTTT.

The rearrangement links TRBV5-1 to TRBJ1-2; the D is unclear. With 0 bases removed from V and 4 bases from J, the gap between germline ends came to 10 bases. Germline CDR1 is SGHRS and CDR2 is YFSETQ. The CDR3 contains 14 residues. CDR3 protein: CASSLEAGRYGYTF. In nucleotides, the CDR3 is TGCGCCAGCAGCTTGGAAGCAGGTCGCTATGGCTACACCTTC. The variable domain in full, completed from reference TRBV5-1 and TRBJ1-2, reads KAGVTQTPRYLIKTRGQQVTLSCSPISGHRSVSWYQQTPGQGLQFLFEYFSETQRNKGNFPGRFSGRQFSNSRSEMNVSTLELGDSALYLCASSLEAGRYGYTFGSGTRLTVV.

V and J are TRBV28 and TRBJ1-2; D is undetermined. The germline V gene has CDR1 MDHEN and CDR2 SYDVKM. The V and J ends lost 2 bases and 8 bases respectively, with 12 bases between them. The CDR3 is 13 residues long. Here the CDR3 DNA reads TGTGCCAGCAGTTTAATGTCCGATGAGGGCTACACCTTC. It specifies CASSLMSDEGYTF.

This chain joins TRBV5-8 and TRBJ1-6; 8 nucleotides align to TRBD1. In germline, CDR1 is SGHTS, CDR2 YDEGEE. The CDR3 contains 16 residues. After removal of 4 bases from V and 17 bases from J, the junction contained 20 bases not matched to a gene. CDR3 bases: TGTGCCAGCAGCCCCTACGAATTAACCAGGGGGCGGCCGATCCACTTT. It specifies CASSPYELTRGRPIHF.

A few counts support this clone. This chain links TRBV11-2 with TRBJ2-7; weak D call: TRBD2 (5 bases). Per the germline V gene, CDR1 is SGHAT and CDR2 is FQNNGV. The V and J ends lost 4 bases and 6 bases respectively, with 7 bases between them. This CDR3 is built from 11 residues. CDR3: CASSYGGEQYF. As DNA, the CDR3 is TGTGCCAGCAGCTACGGAGGCGAGCAGTACTTC.

The V gene is TRBV2, the J gene TRBJ1-3, with 9 nucleotides matching TRBD1. The CDR3 runs 15 residues. CDR1 is SNHLY and CDR2 is FYNNEI in the germline V gene. V lost 7 bases to trimming and J lost 1 base; unmatched junction nucleotides: 5. DNA of the CDR3: TGTGCCAGCAAATCGACAGGGGGTTCTGGAAACACCATATATTTT. Encoded protein: CASKSTGGSGNTIYF.

The chain uses TRBV11-3 and TRBJ1-6; D not certain. The CDR3 spans 17 residues. V was shortened by 5 bases and J by 10 bases, with 24 bases between the two germline ends. Germline CDR1 SGHNT, CDR2 YENEEA. The CDR3 reads CASSILSTNGFGSPLHF. CDR3 in DNA: TGTGCCAGCAGCATATTATCGACAAATGGCTTCGGATCACCCCTCCACTTT.

As regards this clone: One end of the junction fails to match germline, which may point to a read error. This rearrangement joins TRBV7-7 to TRBJ2-4; D may be TRBD2 (6 bases). In germline, CDR1 is SSHAT, CDR2 FNYEAQ (reference sequence). The CDR3 length is 20 residues. In nucleotides, the CDR3 is TGTGCTAGCAGCTTGGAGGGGTCGGATTGGACTGAAGTAGCCAAAAACATTCAGTACTTC. It translates to CASSLEGSDWTEVAKNIQYF.

This sequence joins TRBV4-1 and TRBJ1-2; the match to TRBD1 covers 7 bases. The CDR3 loop spans 15 amino acids. Germline V lookup: CDR1 MGHRA, CDR2 YSYEKL. J lost 2 bases, V lost 4 bases, and 7 bases had no gene match. For the CDR3, the DNA is TGCGCCAGCAGCCCCCGGACAGGATTGAACTATGGCTACACCTTC. Translation: CASSPRTGLNYGYTF.

This chain uses TRBV18 with TRBJ1-5; D is unresolved. CDR1 and CDR2 (germline): KGHSH, LQKENI. The CDR3 loop spans 13 amino acids. The V and J ends lost 5 bases and 3 bases respectively, with 8 bases between them. CDR3 sequence: CASSFGYNQPQHF. The CDR3 nucleotides are TGTGCCAGCTCATTCGGGTACAATCAGCCCCAGCATTTT. Complete variable domain (other parts from reference TRBV18 and TRBJ1-5): NAGVMQNPRHLVRRRGQEARLRCSPMKGHSHVYWYRQLPEEGLKFMVYLQKENIIDESGMPKERFSAEFPKEGPSILRIQQVVRGDSAAYFCASSFGYNQPQHFGDGTRLSIL.

The chain carries TRBV6-5 and TRBJ1-1; TRBD1 matches 11 bases. With 6 bases clipped from V and 5 bases from J, the junction kept 8 bases outside the gene matches. CDR3 length: 15 amino acids. CDR1 and CDR2 (germline): MNHEY, SVGAGI. CDR3 protein: CASRTRTGGWTEAFF. The DNA for the CDR3 is TGTGCCAGCAGAACCAGGACAGGGGGCTGGACTGAAGCTTTCTTT.

V gene TRBV7-6 combines with J gene TRBJ2-1; TRBD2 agrees at 12 bases. This CDR3 contains 16 residues. The germline CDR1 and CDR2 sequences are SGHVS and FNYEAQ. J lost 6 bases, V lost 3 bases, and 6 bases had no gene match. In DNA form, the CDR3 reads TGTGCCAGCAGCTTGTCTAGCGGGGGGGCGGGCAATGAGCAGTTCTTC. This sequence encodes CASSLSSGGAGNEQFF.

The chain employs TRBV6-2 or TRBV6-3 and TRBJ1-4; D possibly corresponds to TRBD1 (6 bases). The length of the CDR3 is 16 residues. Trimming left V 6 bases short and J 5 bases short, with 19 bases between. The germline V gene has CDR1 MNHEY and CDR2 SVGEGT. The CDR3 nucleotides are TGTGCCAGCAGCCACGGGAGGGGGACGTTGAATGAAAAACTGTTTTTT. This encodes CASSHGRGTLNEKLFF.

The chain recombines TRBV6-5 with TRBJ2-5; 9 bases agree with TRBD1. The V segment lost 2 bases and the J segment 7 bases; nucleotides outside the gene matches: 5. The CDR3 loop spans 14 amino acids. Germline V lookup: CDR1 MNHEY, CDR2 SVGAGI. The CDR3 DNA reads TGTGCCAGCAGTTACAACAGGGGGCAGGCGACCCAGTACTTC. It encodes CASSYNRGQATQYF.

V gene TRBV19 combines with J gene TRBJ2-3, with D uncertain. In germline, CDR1 is LNHDA, CDR2 SQIVND (reference sequence). The CDR3 is 13 amino acids. V lost 1 base and J 3 bases, leaving 5 bases between the germline ends. This chain's CDR3 is CASSIGRTDTQYF. For the CDR3, the DNA is TGTGCCAGTAGTATAGGTCGGACAGATACGCAGTATTTT.

The genes are TRBV6-5 and TRBJ1-1; D not certain. CDR1 and CDR2 (germline): MNHEY, SVGAGI. V dropped 5 bases and J dropped 1 base, with 11 bases sitting between them. The CDR3 covers 14 residues. The CDR3 sequence: CASSPAGENTEAFF. The DNA for the CDR3 is TGTGCCAGCAGTCCAGCCGGGGAGAACACTGAAGCTTTCTTT.

The chain uses TRBV4-2 and TRBJ2-2; tentative D call: TRBD1 (6 bases). V was clipped by 4 bases and J by 0 bases, with 9 bases between them. The CDR3 extends over 15 amino acids. Germline lookup yields CDR1 LGHNA and CDR2 YNFKEQ. CDR3 nucleotides: TGTGCCAGCAGCCGGAGACAGGCGAACACCGGGGAGCTGTTTTTT. Translating it yields CASSRRQANTGELFF.

This chain connects TRBV4-1 to TRBJ1-4; possibly TRBD1 for D (5 bases). V dropped 6 bases and J dropped 0 bases, with 14 bases sitting between them. Germline V lookup: CDR1 MGHRA, CDR2 YSYEKL. This CDR3 contains 16 residues. CDR3 in amino acids: CASRPRAAATNEKLFF. CDR3 DNA: TGCGCCAGCAGGCCCAGGGCGGCTGCAACTAATGAAAAACTGTTTTTT.

This sequence joins TRBV4-1 and TRBJ1-2, with 9 bases identical to TRBD1. The length of the CDR3 is 16 residues. V lost 0 bases, J lost 8 bases, and 10 bases stayed unmatched. Germline values: CDR1 MGHRA, CDR2 YSYEKL. CDR3 region: CASSQEGTGRKGGYTF. The CDR3 coding sequence is TGCGCCAGCAGCCAAGAAGGGACAGGGAGAAAGGGGGGCTACACCTTC.

This chain connects TRBV4-3 to TRBJ1-2; D remains unclear. CDR1 is LGHNA and CDR2 is YSLEER in the germline V gene. V shed 4 bases and J shed 1 base, with 13 bases lying between them. The CDR3 has 15 amino acids. The CDR3 DNA is TGCGCCAGCAGCCCCAGTCAGCGGTATAACTATGGCTACACCTTC. It is translated as CASSPSQRYNYGYTF.

The V call is TRBV20-1, the J call TRBJ1-5, with D tentatively TRBD1 (5 bases). The germline V gene has CDR1 DFQATT and CDR2 SNEGSKA (reference sequence). The ends were cut back, 3 bases at V and 4 bases at J, with 13 bases in the middle. The CDR3 contains 14 residues. This CDR3 reads CSASAGLINQPQHF. The DNA of the CDR3 is TGCAGTGCTAGTGCGGGACTCATAAATCAGCCCCAGCATTTT.

The gene calls are TRBV5-5 and TRBJ1-5, with TRBD1 matching over 8 bases. After removal of 5 bases from V and 6 bases from J, the junction contained 4 bases not matched to a gene. The CDR3 length is 13 residues. The germline V gene has CDR1 SGHKS and CDR2 YYEKEE (reference sequence). DNA for the CDR3: TGTGCCAGCAGTGCCGACAGGGGTCAGCCCCAGCATTTT. Its translation is CASSADRGQPQHF. Full variable domain (outside the CDR3, taken from reference TRBV5-5 and TRBJ1-5): DAGVTQSPTHLIKTRGQQVTLRCSPISGHKSVSWYQQVLGQGPQFIFQYYEKEERGRGNFPDRFSARQFPNYSSELNVNALLLGDSALYLCASSADRGQPQHFGDGTRLSIL.